This T cell receptor beta chain was captured by sequencing in a study of Ad26.COV2.S vaccination and SARS-CoV-2 variants. The overall study: Doses of Ad26.COV2.S were injected into muscle once or twice, 56 days apart. Study results and caveats: Non-spike TCR breadth showed similarity between vaccine and placebo recipients.

As for treatment: 15 to 20 received Ad26.COV2.S at low or high dose, single or two shots; several received placebo; per-sample allocation not given. Each sample was drawn 63 days after the first injection (of vaccine or placebo). CDR3 size: 13 residues. Germline V lookup: CDR1 GTSNPN, CDR2 SVGIG (reference sequence). V dropped 1 base and J dropped 5 bases, with 9 bases sitting between them. Using immunoSEQ multiplex PCR, the repertoire was profiled, and TCRdb retains in-frame clones only, with some absent. The table lists roughly 420,000 clones, 85% to 90% of them singletons. This clone has just one count. The antigen is not known.

This receptor was identified in a person between 18 and 60 years old who received the Ad26.COV2.S COVID-19 vaccine or a placebo. The chain links TRBV30 to TRBJ1-5, with D maybe TRBD1 (5 bases). This specimen consisted of peripheral blood, obtained in a trial of Ad26.COV2.S vaccine versus placebo. The CDR3 coding sequence is TGTGCCTGGAGTGGGGGGAGCCATCAGCCCCAGCATTTT. This encodes CAWSGGSHQPQHF. Full variable domain (outside the CDR3, taken from reference TRBV30 and TRBJ1-5): SQTIHQWPATLVQPVGSPLSLECTVEGTSNPNLYWYRQAAGRGLQLLFYSVGIGQISSEVPQNLSASRPQDRQFILSSKKLLLSDSGFYLCAWSGGSHQPQHFGDGTRLSIL.